The next 2 T cell receptor beta chains were all read from a single sample in a study of T cells after yellow fever vaccination. MiXCR, applied by TCRdb to the 5' RACE reads, yields one record per CDR3 protein. The sample lists tens of thousands of distinct CDR3 sequences; around 3.3% were seen once. The source material was PBMCs, either bulk or a sorted T-cell subset (CD4+, CD8+, memory, or dextramer-sorted; not recorded which), sampled about 49 days after the first yellow fever vaccination. The source of these receptors is a man between 18 and 29 years old who received the YFV17D yellow fever vaccine.

As regards this clonotype: A much larger clone differs by one base, so this may be a read error. J is TRBJ2-2 and V is TRBV5-4; D possibly corresponds to TRBD1 (5 bases). The CDR3 runs 13 residues. The V end was cut by 8 bases, the J end by 2 bases, with 10 bases between. The germline V gene encodes CDR1 SGHNT and CDR2 YYREEE (reference sequence). CDR3 protein: CARQVRNTGELFF. For the CDR3, the DNA is TGTGCCAGACAGGTCCGAAACACCGGGGAGCTGTTTTTT.

In this sample, this clonotype turned up many times. The chain is built from TRBV5-4 and TRBJ2-1; 9 bases align to TRBD1. The CDR3 has 16 residues. Looked up from germline, CDR1 is SGHNT and CDR2 is YYREEE (reference sequence). Trimming at V came to 4 bases and at J to 7 bases, leaving 12 bases not matched to a gene. The CDR3, as DNA: TGTGCCAGCAGCACAAAACAGGGGGCGCCGGGTAATGAGCAGTTCTTC. Translating gives CASSTKQGAPGNEQFF.